The rows below give T cell receptor beta chains drawn from one sample of a study of blood T cell repertoires in COVID-19. The assay was immunoSEQ multiplex PCR, and TCRdb's table has in-frame clones only and misses some. This table has about 200,000 clones, 70% to 90% appearing once. The sequenced material came from PBMCs or T cells enriched from blood (not recorded which). The source of these receptors is a woman aged 40 to 50 with acute COVID-19. Each CDR3 is given without its conserved first and last residue. Fields, in order: V gene, CDR3 protein.

V gene: TRBV6-6
CDR3 protein: ASRYSGANVLT

V gene: TRBV2
CDR3 protein: ASEDETTGQPQH

V gene: TRBV28
CDR3 protein: ASRPAGGVWDEQF

V gene: TRBV14
CDR3 protein: ASSQYRVRQKSSPLH

V gene: TRBV3-1/TRBV3-2
CDR3 protein: ASSLTVANYGYT

V gene: TRBV13
CDR3 protein: ASSSGQAPNYGYT

V gene: TRBV6-5
CDR3 protein: ASSYLEGGANQPQH

V gene: TRBV24-1
CDR3 protein: ATSDPGGGYTDTQY

V gene: TRBV30
CDR3 protein: AWKTSGSSYEQY

V gene: TRBV4-1
CDR3 protein: ASSQAGGTQY

V gene: TRBV6-4
CDR3 protein: ASSGSSGSPDTQY

V gene: TRBV18
CDR3 protein: ASSPGAGARTGELF

V gene: TRBV27
CDR3 protein: ASRGSTYEQY

V gene: TRBV14
CDR3 protein: ASKRQGTVGGYT

V gene: TRBV2
CDR3 protein: ASSGLQRADTQY

V gene: TRBV7-2
CDR3 protein: ASSPTYGRPPNYGYT

V gene: TRBV28
CDR3 protein: ASSLDRDYGYT

V gene: TRBV10-3
CDR3 protein: AISEDETRGEQY

V gene: TRBV7-9
CDR3 protein: ASSLMARGNYGYT

V gene: TRBV27
CDR3 protein: ASTDGRTATGELF

V gene: TRBV24-1
CDR3 protein: ATSEFGRGDTGELF

V gene: TRBV11-3
CDR3 protein: ASSLETSGKGYEQY

V gene: TRBV7-2
CDR3 protein: ASSLLAGGDKAGYT

V gene: TRBV3-1/TRBV3-2
CDR3 protein: ASSPGLAGGPGTNEQF

V gene: TRBV12-3/TRBV12-4
CDR3 protein: ASSFGLNSGYT

V gene: TRBV14
CDR3 protein: ASSHTGAFYDEQF

V gene: TRBV6-5
CDR3 protein: ASSIGRRNQPQH

V gene: TRBV28
CDR3 protein: ASSPTRGEQY

V gene: TRBV28
CDR3 protein: ASSFAAVSYNEQF

V gene: TRBV20-1
CDR3 protein: SASPVGGFDNEQF

V gene: TRBV18
CDR3 protein: ASSSGIAGGPYNEQF

V gene: TRBV5-4
CDR3 protein: ASSPGLLNEQF